The 18 T cell receptor beta chains in this list originate from one sample, sequenced in a study of blood T cell repertoires in COVID-19. Produced via immunoSEQ multiplex PCR; TCRdb's table is partial and in-frame only. The sample includes 250,000 to 300,000 clones, 86% of them seen just once. The sample taken for sequencing was peripheral blood. These TCRs come from a woman under 40 with COVID-19, enrolled during active disease.

The chain links TRBV7-9 to TRBJ2-7; 8 bases map to TRBD1. The junction had 3 bases not matched to a gene; V was cut back by 3 bases and J by 2 bases. Germline lookup yields CDR1 SEHNR and CDR2 FQNEAQ (reference sequence). The CDR3 extends over 14 amino acids. The CDR3 is CASSFRGPTYEQYF. The CDR3 DNA reads as TGTGCCAGCAGCTTCAGGGGGCCTACCTACGAGCAGTACTTC.

The CDR3 bases are TGTGCCAGTAGTCCCTCCGGGACAGACTTCTTCGGGGAGCTGTTTTTT. This encodes CASSPSGTDFFGELFF. The chain has TRBV19 and TRBJ2-2, with 7 bases identical to TRBD1. The CDR3 contains 16 residues. With 5 bases clipped from V and 7 bases from J, the junction kept 13 bases outside the gene matches. Germline values: CDR1 LNHDA, CDR2 SQIVND (reference sequence).

This sequence joins TRBV7-2 and TRBJ1-1; weak D call: TRBD1 (6 bases). Germline V CDR1 and CDR2: SGHTA, FQGNSA. The CDR3 length is 15 residues. V lost 5 bases to trimming and J lost 4 bases, with 17 bases between them. The CDR3 is CASSPEGGAGTEAFF. DNA for the CDR3: TGTGCCAGCAGCCCAGAAGGGGGGGCGGGCACTGAAGCTTTCTTT.

V usage is TRBV7-9 and J usage is TRBJ2-7; 8 bases are a match to TRBD1. The CDR3 is 12 residues long. The germline gives CDR1 SEHNR, CDR2 FQNEAQ (reference sequence). V gave up 3 bases and J gave up 6 bases; unmatched junction bases: 1. CDR3 DNA sequence: TGTGCCAGCAGCTTTCAGGGGGCCGAGCAGTACTTC. Its translation is CASSFQGAEQYF.

This sequence joins TRBV5-1 and TRBJ1-3; D is undetermined. The germline V and J ends were trimmed by 0 bases and 2 bases, with 6 bases remaining between them. Germline-derived CDR1 and CDR2 are SGHRS and YFSETQ. The CDR3 contains 14 residues. CDR3 DNA sequence: TGCGCCAGCAGCTTGGGAGGGACTGGAAACACCATATATTTT. Translated, it gives CASSLGGTGNTIYF.

CDR3 nucleotide sequence: TGCGCCAGCAGTCATTGGGGGGGGTACAATGAGCAGTTCTTC. Its translation is CASSHWGGYNEQFF. The chain carries TRBV23-1 and TRBJ2-1; 7 bases are a match to TRBD2. TRBV23-1 is an ORF; its function is uncertain. The CDR3 is 14 amino acids. Unmatched junction bases numbered 3, after V lost 3 bases and J lost 4 bases.

The J gene is TRBJ2-5, the V gene TRBV7-8; tentatively, D is TRBD1 (6 bases). V lost 0 bases to trimming and J lost 5 bases, with 22 bases between them. Germline V gene data show CDR1 as SGHVS and CDR2 as FQNEAQ. The CDR3 length is 18 residues. The CDR3 here is CASSLADWVRSGAETQYF. CDR3 nucleotides: TGTGCCAGCAGCTTAGCGGATTGGGTCAGGTCAGGGGCTGAGACCCAGTACTTC.

This chain links TRBV10-3 with TRBJ2-3; D unclear. The CDR3 has 11 amino acids. CDR1 ENHRY and CDR2 SYGVKD come from the germline V gene. Deletions cut 6 bases from V and 2 bases from J, with 3 bases between. The DNA of the CDR3 is TGTGCCATCAGCCTCACAGATACGCAGTATTTT. Translated, it gives CAISLTDTQYF.

The chain uses TRBV18 and TRBJ2-3; D may be TRBD1 (6 bases). Trimming took 0 bases from V and 4 from J, leaving 14 bases between them. The CDR3 spans 16 residues. Germline V gives CDR1 KGHSH, CDR2 LQKENI. This CDR3 reads CASSPPHRERADTQYF. The DNA of the CDR3 is TGTGCCAGCTCACCACCTCACAGGGAACGGGCAGATACGCAGTATTTT. Full variable domain (outside the CDR3, taken from reference TRBV18 and TRBJ2-3): NAGVMQNPRHLVRRRGQEARLRCSPMKGHSHVYWYRQLPEEGLKFMVYLQKENIIDESGMPKERFSAEFPKEGPSILRIQQVVRGDSAAYFCASSPPHRERADTQYFGPGTRLTVL.

The chain couples TRBV25-1 to TRBJ2-3; D uncertain. CDR1 MGHDK and CDR2 SYGVNS come from the germline V gene. V lost 5 bases and J lost 4, with 4 bases in between. This CDR3 contains 11 residues. The CDR3 nucleotides read TGTGCCAGCAGTCTCTCAGATACGCAGTATTTT. It yields the protein CASSLSDTQYF.

The rearrangement links TRBV11-3 to TRBJ2-3; a weak D match, TRBD2 (7 bases). In germline, CDR1 is SGHNT, CDR2 YENEEA. This CDR3 spans 14 amino acids. Trimming removed 5 bases at V and 4 bases at J, with 13 bases between. The CDR3 loop is CASSKGGPSDTQYF. DNA for the CDR3: TGTGCCAGCAGCAAGGGGGGGCCGTCAGATACGCAGTATTTT. The variable domain in full, completed from reference TRBV11-3 and TRBJ2-3, reads EAGVVQSPRYKIIEKKQPVAFWCNPISGHNTLYWYLQNLGQGPELLIRYENEEAVDDSQLPKDRFSAERLKGVDSTLKIQPAELGDSAVYLCASSKGGPSDTQYFGPGTRLTVL.

V usage is TRBV6-1 and J usage is TRBJ1-1; 7 bases are shared with TRBD1. Germline V gives CDR1 MNHNS, CDR2 SASEGT. CDR3 size: 14 residues. V lost 3 bases, J lost 0 bases, and 1 base stayed unmatched. The CDR3 region has the DNA TGTGCCAGCAGTGAGGGACAGTTGAACACTGAAGCTTTCTTT. Protein: CASSEGQLNTEAFF.

Details on this clone: One end of the junction varies from germline; a read error may be responsible. The gene calls are TRBV11-2 and TRBJ1-6; 10 positions agree with TRBD1. From germline, CDR1 is SGHAT and CDR2 FQNNGV. The CDR3 has 16 amino acids. Here the CDR3 reads CASSLDHGTGAEGLNF. The CDR3, as DNA: TGTGCCAGCAGCTTAGATCATGGGACAGGGGCCGAGGGTTTGAACTTT.

This CDR3 is CASSAGRLAQETQYF. The DNA of the CDR3 is TGCGCCAGCAGCGCAGGACGGCTAGCCCAAGAGACCCAGTACTTC. The chain joins TRBV5-1 to TRBJ2-5; maybe TRBD2 (5 bases). This CDR3 spans 15 amino acids. Germline V CDR1 and CDR2: SGHRS, YFSETQ. Trimming shortened V by 4 bases and J by 1 base, and 14 bases separated the two germline ends.

This clone was seen only once. V and J are TRBV16 and TRBJ2-7, with D perhaps TRBD1 (5 bases). V lost 4 bases, J lost 3 bases, and 16 bases lay in between. The CDR3 is made up of 15 amino acids. Germline V lookup: CDR1 KGHSY, CDR2 FQNENV. CDR3 amino acids: CASSLSRAPHYEQYF. The CDR3 DNA follows: TGTGCCAGCAGCCTTTCCAGGGCCCCTCACTACGAGCAGTACTTC.

This chain links TRBV5-1 with TRBJ2-3; D gene unclear. Trimming pared 4 bases from V and 0 bases from J, leaving 6 bases between. Per germline, CDR1 SGHRS and CDR2 YFSETQ. This CDR3 spans 13 amino acids. The CDR3 protein is CASSLLSTDTQYF. Written as DNA, the CDR3 is TGCGCCAGCAGCCTCTTAAGCACAGATACGCAGTATTTT.

This chain connects TRBV27 to TRBJ2-7; D may be TRBD1 (5 bases). Trimming removed 3 bases at V and 6 bases at J, with 15 bases between. The CDR3 runs 14 residues. Looked up from germline, CDR1 is MNHEY and CDR2 is SMNVEV (reference sequence). In DNA, the CDR3 is TGTGCCAGCAGTTTGGGGCAGGGCGGTCCCGAGCAGTACTTC. Translating gives CASSLGQGGPEQYF.

This chain connects TRBV9 to TRBJ1-1; 9 bases agree with TRBD1. This CDR3 region has 12 residues. The trim removed 3 bases at V and 8 bases at J, leaving 2 bases unmatched. Germline-derived CDR1 and CDR2 are SGDLS and YYNGEE. In DNA, the CDR3 is TGTGCCAGCAGCGGGGGACAGGGCGAAGCTTTCTTT. Amino acid sequence: CASSGGQGEAFF.